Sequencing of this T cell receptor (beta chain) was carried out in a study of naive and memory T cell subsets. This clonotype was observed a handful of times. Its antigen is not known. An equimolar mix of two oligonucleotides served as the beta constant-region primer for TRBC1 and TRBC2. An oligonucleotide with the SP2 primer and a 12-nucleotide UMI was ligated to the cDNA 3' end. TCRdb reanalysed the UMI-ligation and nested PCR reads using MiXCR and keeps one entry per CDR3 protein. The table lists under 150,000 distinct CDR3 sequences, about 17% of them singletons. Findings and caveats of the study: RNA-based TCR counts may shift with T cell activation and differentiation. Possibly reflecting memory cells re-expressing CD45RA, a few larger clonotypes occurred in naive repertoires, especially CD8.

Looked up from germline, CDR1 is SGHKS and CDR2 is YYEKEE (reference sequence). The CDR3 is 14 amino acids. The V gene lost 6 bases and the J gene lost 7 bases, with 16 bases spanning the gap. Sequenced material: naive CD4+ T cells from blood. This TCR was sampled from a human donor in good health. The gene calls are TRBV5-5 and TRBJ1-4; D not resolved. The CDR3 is CASTPEATAEKLFF. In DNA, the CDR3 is TGTGCCAGCACCCCCGAGGCCACGGCTGAAAAACTGTTTTTT.